This T cell receptor beta chain was identified during a study of blood T cell repertoires in COVID-19. Study details: From T cells, B-cell-depleted T cells, or PBMCs came the material, which was cDNA or gDNA.

This table comes from immunoSEQ multiplex PCR, and its TCRdb copy is limited to in-frame clones, with some not included. The sample lists about 230,000 clones; around nine tenths were seen once. Only one count was recorded for this clone. This study enrolled people aged roughly 18 to 100 from 20 to 25 US geographic areas. The study assigned cohorts using participant-reported clinical history. Material: PBMCs or T cells enriched from blood (not recorded which). This receptor was obtained from a woman aged 25 to 45 with acute COVID-19.

The CDR3 DNA is TGTGCCAGCAGCCGGACGGGGTGGTCTGAAGGAAACACCATATATTTT. The encoded protein is CASSRTGWSEGNTIYF. The chain uses TRBV27 and TRBJ1-3; D unresolved. Germline V gene sequence: CDR1 MNHEY, CDR2 SMNVEV (reference sequence). Trimming pared 6 bases from V and 4 bases from J, leaving 19 bases between. The CDR3 runs to 16 residues.